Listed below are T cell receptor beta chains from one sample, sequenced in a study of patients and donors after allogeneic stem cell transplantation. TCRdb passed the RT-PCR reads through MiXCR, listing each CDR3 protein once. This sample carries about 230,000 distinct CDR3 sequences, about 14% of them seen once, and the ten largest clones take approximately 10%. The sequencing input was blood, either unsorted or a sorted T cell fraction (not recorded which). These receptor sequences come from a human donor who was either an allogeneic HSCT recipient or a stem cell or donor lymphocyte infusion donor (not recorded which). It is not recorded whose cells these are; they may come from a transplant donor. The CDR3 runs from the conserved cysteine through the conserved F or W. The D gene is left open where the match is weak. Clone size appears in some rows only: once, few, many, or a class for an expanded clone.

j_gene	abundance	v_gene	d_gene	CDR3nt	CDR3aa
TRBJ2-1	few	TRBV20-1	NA	TGCAGTGCTAGAGGCGCCCCAGCAGGAATGGAGCAGTTCTTC	CSARGAPAGMEQFF
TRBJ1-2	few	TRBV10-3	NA	TGTGCCATCAGTAAGGACAGCTATGGCTACACCTTC	CAISKDSYGYTF
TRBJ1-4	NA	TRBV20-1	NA	TGCAGTGCTAGTCGGCAGGGTGCTGAAAAACTGTTTTTT	CSASRQGAEKLFF
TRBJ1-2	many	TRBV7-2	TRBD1	TGTGCCAGCAGCTTAGCCGGACAGGGTTATGGCTACACCTTC	CASSLAGQGYGYTF
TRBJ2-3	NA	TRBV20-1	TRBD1	TGCAGTGCTAGCGGGGCGGCAGGGGGCCTCGATACGCAGTATTTT	CSASGAAGGLDTQYF
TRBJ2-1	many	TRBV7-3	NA	TGTGCCAGCAGCTTAGGGGGCGCGGGGAATGAGCAGTTCTTC	CASSLGGAGNEQFF
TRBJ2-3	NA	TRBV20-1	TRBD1	TGCAGTGCTTGGACAGGGGGAGCCCAAGATGCAGATACGCAGTATTTT	CSAWTGGAQDADTQYF
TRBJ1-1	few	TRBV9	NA	TGTGCCAGCAGCGTAGCACACCCCGGACGGTGGAACACTGAAGCTTTCTTT	CASSVAHPGRWNTEAFF
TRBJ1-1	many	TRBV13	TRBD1	TGTGCCAGCAGCCCCAGGGGGCTGGGCACTGAAGCTTTCTTT	CASSPRGLGTEAFF
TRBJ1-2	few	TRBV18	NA	TGTGCCAGCTCACCACCCAGCTCGGGAATTTATGGCTACACCTTC	CASSPPSSGIYGYTF
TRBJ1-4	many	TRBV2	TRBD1	TGTGCCGGATCGACAGGGAGTTGGACTAATGAAAAACTGTTTTTT	CAGSTGSWTNEKLFF
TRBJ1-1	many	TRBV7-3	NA	TGTGCCAGCAGCTTAGAGACGAACACTGAAGCTTTCTTT	CASSLETNTEAFF
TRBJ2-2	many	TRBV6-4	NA	TGTGCCAGCAGTGCAATCACCTTCGGGGAGCTGTTTTTT	CASSAITFGELFF
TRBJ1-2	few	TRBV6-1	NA	TGTGCCAGCAGTGATCCTGGTTGGACCTATGGCTACACCTTC	CASSDPGWTYGYTF
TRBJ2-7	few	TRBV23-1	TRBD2	TGCGCCAGCAGTCAATTCCAGCGGGGGTACTTCTACGAGCAGTACTTC	CASSQFQRGYFYEQYF
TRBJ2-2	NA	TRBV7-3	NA	TGTGCCAGCAGCTTAATGGGGTCGAACACCGGGGAGCTGTTTTTT	CASSLMGSNTGELFF
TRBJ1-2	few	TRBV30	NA	TGTGCCTGGAGTGTAGACGCTAACTATGGCTACACCTTC	CAWSVDANYGYTF
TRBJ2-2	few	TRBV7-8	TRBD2	TGTGCCAGCAGCTTAGATCCGGGACTAGCGACTGTTTACACCGGGGAGCTGTTTTTT	CASSLDPGLATVYTGELFF
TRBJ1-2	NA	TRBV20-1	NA	TGCAGTGCCGGAAGGTCAGGGATAAGCTATGGCTACACCTTC	CSAGRSGISYGYTF
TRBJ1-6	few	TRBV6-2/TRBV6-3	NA	TGTGCCAGCCAATTCCGGAGCAGGGGCAACCCGAGCTCCTATAATTCACCCCTCCACTTT	CASQFRSRGNPSSYNSPLHF
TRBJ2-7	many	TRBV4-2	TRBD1	TGTGCCAGCAGCCAAGATCGCCCTTCCGACAGGGCAATAGGAGAGCAGTACTTC	CASSQDRPSDRAIGEQYF
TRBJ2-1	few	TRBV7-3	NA	TGTGCCAGCAGCTCTCGTTTGACAGGTAACAATGAGCAGTTCTTC	CASSSRLTGNNEQFF
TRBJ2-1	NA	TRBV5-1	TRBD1	TGCGCCAGCAGCTTTGGGACAGGGAGCAATGAGCAGTTCTTC	CASSFGTGSNEQFF
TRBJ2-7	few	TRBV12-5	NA	TGTGCTAGTGGTCCCGGACACGGTGACACCTACGAGCAGTACTTC	CASGPGHGDTYEQYF
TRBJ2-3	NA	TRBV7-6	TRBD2	TGTGCCAGCAGCTTGGGGAGGGGCCTAGGCACAGATACGCAGTATTTT	CASSLGRGLGTDTQYF
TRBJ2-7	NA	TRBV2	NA	TGTGCCAGCATTGGTCCCTCCCATGGGACGGGGGATTACGAGCAGTACTTC	CASIGPSHGTGDYEQYF
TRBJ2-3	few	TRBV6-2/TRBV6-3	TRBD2	TGTGCCAGCAGGCGCACTCTACTAGCGGGAAGCACAGATACGCAGTATTTT	CASRRTLLAGSTDTQYF
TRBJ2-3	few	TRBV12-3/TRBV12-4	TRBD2	TGTGCCAGCACCTCCCCACTAGCGGGAACAGATACGCAGTATTTT	CASTSPLAGTDTQYF
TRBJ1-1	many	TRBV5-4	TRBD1	TGTGCCAGCAGCTCTCCGGGACAGAGTCTTTCTGAAGCTTTCTTT	CASSSPGQSLSEAFF
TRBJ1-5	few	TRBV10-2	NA	TGCGCCAGCAGTGCGACCGGGGGGGTCAATCAGCCCCAGCATTTT	CASSATGGVNQPQHF
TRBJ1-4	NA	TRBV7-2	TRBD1	TGTGCCAGCAGCTTAGCGGGACAGAGAAGTGAAAAACTGTTTTTT	CASSLAGQRSEKLFF
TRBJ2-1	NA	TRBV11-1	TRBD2	TGTGCCAGCAGCTTTTTTAGGGGACTAGCGGGATCCTACAATGAGCAGTTCTTC	CASSFFRGLAGSYNEQFF
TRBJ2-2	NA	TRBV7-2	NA	TGTGCCAGCAGCCCCACCTCCGTCGTCTCCGCCGGGGAGCTGTTTTTT	CASSPTSVVSAGELFF
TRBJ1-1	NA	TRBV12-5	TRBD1	TGTGCTAGTGGCCTCGCGACAGGGGGAACTGAAGCTTTCTTT	CASGLATGGTEAFF
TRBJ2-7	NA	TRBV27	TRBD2	TGTGCCAGCAGTTTATCCCCCTTCGGGGGGGGGGCCTACGAGCAGTACTTC	CASSLSPFGGGAYEQYF
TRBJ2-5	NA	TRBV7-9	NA	TGTGCCAGCAGTGCCAATCTAGAGGAGACCCAGTACTTC	CASSANLEETQYF
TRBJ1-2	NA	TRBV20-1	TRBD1	TGCAGTGCTAGCACAGGGGGCAGTAACTATGGCTACACCTTC	CSASTGGSNYGYTF
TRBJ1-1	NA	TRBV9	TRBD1	TGTGCCAGCACCCCCGCAGGGGGCGGCGGAGCTTTCTTT	CASTPAGGGGAFF
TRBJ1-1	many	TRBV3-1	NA	TGTGCCAGCAGCCCCGGCGCTAAACTGAGAACTGAAGCTTTCTTT	CASSPGAKLRTEAFF
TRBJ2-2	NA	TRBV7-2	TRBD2	TGTGCCAGCAGCCCGACTAGCCACGGGGAGCTGTTTTTT	CASSPTSHGELFF
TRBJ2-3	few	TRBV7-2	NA	TGTGCCAGCAGCTTCTCCCATTCAGGGGCAGATACGCAGTATTTT	CASSFSHSGADTQYF
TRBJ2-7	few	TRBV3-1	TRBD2	TGTGCCAGCAGCCAAACACTAGCGGGGAAGGCCGAGCAGTACTTC	CASSQTLAGKAEQYF
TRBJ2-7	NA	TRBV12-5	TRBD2	TGTGCTAGTGGTTTCGGGGGGAGCTACGAGCAGTACTTC	CASGFGGSYEQYF
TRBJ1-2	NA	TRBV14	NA	TGTGCCAGCAGCCAAGATACTTGGCCAGGATATGGCTACACCTTC	CASSQDTWPGYGYTF
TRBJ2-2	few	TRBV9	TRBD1	TGTGCCAGGACAGGGGGGGCCGGGGAGCTGTTTTTT	CARTGGAGELFF
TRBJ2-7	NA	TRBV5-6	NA	TGTGCCAGCAGCTCTATAAGGACATCCTACGAGCAGTACTTC	CASSSIRTSYEQYF
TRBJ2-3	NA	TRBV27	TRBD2	TGTGCCAGCGGAAATAGCGGGGGGGCGTCTGATACGCAGTATTTT	CASGNSGGASDTQYF
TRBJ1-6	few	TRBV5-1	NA	TGCGCCAGCAGCCCCCGGCCGGGGACAAATCAACCTTCACCCCTCCACTTT	CASSPRPGTNQPSPLHF
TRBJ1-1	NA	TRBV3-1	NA	TGTGCCAGCAGCAGACTATCCACTGAAGCTTTCTTT	CASSRLSTEAFF
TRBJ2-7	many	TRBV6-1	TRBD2	TGTGCCAGCAGTGAGCGGGAGGGCGACGAGCAGTACTTC	CASSEREGDEQYF
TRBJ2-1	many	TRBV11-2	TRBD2	TGTGCCAGCAGCTTAGATCTTGTGACTAGCGGGGGGGAGAATGAGCAGTTCTTC	CASSLDLVTSGGENEQFF
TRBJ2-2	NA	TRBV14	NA	TGTGCCAGCAGCCAAGTGATAGGGTTTAACACCGGGGAGCTGTTTTTT	CASSQVIGFNTGELFF
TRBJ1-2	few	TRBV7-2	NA	TGTGCCAGCAGCTTAGTCGGGGGAAGCTATGGCTACACCTTC	CASSLVGGSYGYTF
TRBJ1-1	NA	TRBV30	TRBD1	TGTGCCTGGAGTGTACCGGGACAGGGGGCAGGTGAAGCTTTCTTT	CAWSVPGQGAGEAFF
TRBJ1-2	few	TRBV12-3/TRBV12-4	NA	TGTGCCAGCAGTTCTCCGACAGCTTTTATGGGGGTTAACTATGGCTACACCTTC	CASSSPTAFMGVNYGYTF
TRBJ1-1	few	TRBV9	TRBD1	TGTGCCAGCAGCCCAGACAGGGGGGCAACTGAAGCTTTCTTT	CASSPDRGATEAFF
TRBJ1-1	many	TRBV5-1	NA	TGCGCCAGCAGCTTAACCCGGAACACTGAAGCTTTCTTT	CASSLTRNTEAFF
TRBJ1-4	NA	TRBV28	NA	TGTGCCAGCAGTTTAGTCGGGCAGAATGAAAAACTGTTTTTT	CASSLVGQNEKLFF